The next 24 T cell receptor beta chains were all read from a single sample in a study of cytomegalovirus exposure and HLA in healthy donors. The PCR ran on 60 Vbeta and 13 Jbeta primers. Measured with immunoSEQ multiplex PCR; TCRdb has only the in-frame clones, and not every one. The data hold roughly 100,000 clones, with around 75% observed a single time. The sample was PBMCs. The receptors were gathered from a man aged 25 to 40 in good health and CMV-seronegative.

The chain carries TRBV18 and TRBJ1-1; tentative D call: TRBD1 (5 bases). Germline CDR1 reads KGHSH; CDR2 reads LQKENI. V was trimmed by 3 bases and J by 8 bases, leaving 13 bases between them. The CDR3 is made up of 13 amino acids. The CDR3 spells CASSPDLGPEAFF. The CDR3, as DNA: TGTGCCAGCTCACCCGACCTGGGGCCAGAAGCTTTCTTT.

To note about this clone: A junction end diverges from the germline sequence, so it may reflect a read error. This CDR3 reads CVRGGNTEELFF. DNA for the CDR3: TGCGTACGGGGAGGGAACACCGAGGAGCTGTTTTTT. The gene calls are TRBV29-1 and TRBJ2-2; 7 bases fit TRBD2. The CDR3 extends over 12 amino acids. Germline-derived CDR1 and CDR2 are SQVTM and ANQGSEA.

Notes on this clone: Germline and junction disagree at one end, which may indicate a read error. Other DNA sequences of this sample code for an identical CDR3. The rearrangement uses TRBV29-1 and TRBJ2-6, with D possibly TRBD2 on 6 matching bases. Germline V gene data show CDR1 as SQVTM and CDR2 as ANQGSEA. CDR3 size: 15 residues. The CDR3 spells CSVVLGSSGANVLTF. CDR3 nucleotide sequence: TGCAGCGTTGTGCTCGGGAGCTCTGGAGCCAACGTCCTGACTTTC.

This clone was detected a few times. The chain combines TRBV6-6 with TRBJ2-1, with TRBD2 matching 14 bases. Per germline, CDR1 MNHNY and CDR2 SVGAGI (reference sequence). This CDR3 is 15 amino acids long. Germline trimming cut 3 bases from V and 7 bases from J; bases unmatched to any gene: 2. The CDR3 protein is CASSYGTSGRNEQFF. The CDR3 DNA is TGTGCCAGCAGTTATGGGACTAGCGGGAGAAATGAGCAGTTCTTC.

The V and J genes are TRBV21-1 and TRBJ2-4; the table's D call TRBD1 went unverified against the DNA. TRBV21-1 constitutes a pseudogene. The CDR3 has 16 residues. The CDR3 DNA reads TGTGCCAGCAGCGGCCGGACAGGACTAGCCAAAAACATTCAGTACTTC. Encoded protein: CASSGRTGLAKNIQYF.

V and J are TRBV29-1 and TRBJ1-1; D not resolved. The CDR3 has 14 residues. V dropped 7 bases and J dropped 1 base, with 16 bases sitting between them. Germline loops: CDR1 SQVTM, CDR2 ANQGSEA. DNA for the CDR3: TGCAGCGCTGGGGAGGGCTCTCCGAACACTGAAGCTTTCTTT. Its protein product is CSAGEGSPNTEAFF.

The J gene is TRBJ2-6, the V gene TRBV28; a possible D gene is TRBD1 (5 bases). Per the germline V gene, CDR1 is MDHEN and CDR2 is SYDVKM. Trimming shortened V by 3 bases and J by 0 bases, and 12 bases separated the two germline ends. The CDR3 loop spans 17 amino acids. The CDR3 bases are TGTGCCAGCAGTTTGGAAGGGGCCTTCTCTGGGGCCAACGTCCTGACTTTC. Amino acid sequence: CASSLEGAFSGANVLTF.

This rearrangement joins TRBV27 to TRBJ2-3; D is uncertain. Germline V gene lookup returns CDR1 MNHEY and CDR2 SMNVEV (reference sequence). This CDR3 region has 14 residues. V was shortened by 6 bases and J by 2 bases, with 12 bases between the two germline ends. The CDR3 region has the DNA TGTGCCAGCAGCGAGCCGGAGTACACAGATACGCAGTATTTT. Translation gives CASSEPEYTDTQYF.

V usage is TRBV19 and J usage is TRBJ1-2; TRBD1 agrees at 7 bases. The CDR3 spans 15 residues. Germline trimming cut 5 bases from V and 4 bases from J; bases unmatched to any gene: 10. Germline lookup yields CDR1 LNHDA and CDR2 SQIVND (reference sequence). CDR3 coding DNA: TGTGCCAGTAGTCTATGGGGGACAGCCATCTATGGCTACACCTTC. Amino acids: CASSLWGTAIYGYTF.

The rearrangement links TRBV5-1 to TRBJ2-7; D is ambiguous. V gave up 0 bases and J gave up 6 bases, with 10 bases separating them. The CDR3 is 13 residues long. CDR1 is SGHRS, CDR2 YFSETQ, per germline. Written as DNA, the CDR3 is TGCGCCAGCAGCTTGGATTTACTCTTCGAGCAGTACTTC. It encodes CASSLDLLFEQYF.

The rearrangement links TRBV27 to TRBJ1-1; D is undetermined. Germline V lookup: CDR1 MNHEY, CDR2 SMNVEV (reference sequence). Trimming cost V 2 bases and J 0 bases, with 16 bases left between them. This CDR3 contains 17 residues. CDR3 DNA: TGTGCCAGCAGTTTAACGCCTCCTCGAGCAATGAACACTGAAGCTTTCTTT. This encodes CASSLTPPRAMNTEAFF.

V usage is TRBV7-9 and J usage is TRBJ1-1; D is unresolved. Trimming shortened V by 8 bases and J by 0 bases, and 10 bases separated the two germline ends. The CDR3 is 13 amino acids. Looked up from germline, CDR1 is SEHNR and CDR2 is FQNEAQ (reference sequence). This CDR3 reads CASWRMMNTEAFF. Here the CDR3 DNA reads TGTGCCAGCTGGAGAATGATGAACACTGAAGCTTTCTTT.

CDR3 nucleotides: TGTGCCTGGAGCGTAGAGACAGGGGGGACTAATGAAAAACTGTTTTTT. Encoded protein: CAWSVETGGTNEKLFF. The chain recombines TRBV30 with TRBJ1-4; TRBD1 matches at 9 bases. CDR3 length: 16 residues. The V gene's germline CDR1 is GTSNPN and CDR2 SVGIG (reference sequence). The ends lost 3 bases at V and 2 bases at J; junction bases unmatched: 7.

This chain uses TRBV7-8 with TRBJ1-5; 7 bases are a match to TRBD1. Trimming removed 3 bases from V and 2 bases from J; junction bases left unmatched: 13. CDR3 length equals 18 residues. From germline, CDR1 is SGHVS and CDR2 FQNEAQ. CDR3 in DNA: TGTGCCAGCAGCTTCGGACAGGATTGGAACTACGGCAATCAGCCCCAGCATTTT. Its translation is CASSFGQDWNYGNQPQHF.

The V call is TRBV19, the J call TRBJ2-6, with 7 bases aligning to TRBD1. Germline V gives CDR1 LNHDA, CDR2 SQIVND (reference sequence). V was pared by 1 base and J by 0 bases, with 3 bases of the junction left unmatched. This CDR3 spans 17 amino acids. This chain's CDR3 is CASSIVGQSSGANVLTF. CDR3 in DNA: TGTGCCAGTAGTATAGTGGGACAGAGCTCTGGGGCCAACGTCCTGACTTTC.

The V gene is TRBV7-9, the J gene TRBJ2-1; D might be TRBD1 (6 bases). V dropped 3 bases and J dropped 6 bases, with 12 bases sitting between them. This CDR3 has 14 residues. Germline V gene lookup returns CDR1 SEHNR and CDR2 FQNEAQ (reference sequence). The CDR3: CASSLGAGTNEQFF. The CDR3 region has the DNA TGTGCCAGCAGCTTGGGGGCAGGAACCAATGAGCAGTTCTTC.

The rearrangement links TRBV9 to TRBJ2-1, with a tentative D call TRBD2 (6 bases). The CDR3 has 16 amino acids. V was clipped by 2 bases and J by 5 bases, with 17 bases between them. The germline gives CDR1 SGDLS, CDR2 YYNGEE. CDR3 protein: CASSVRDSWLNNEQFF. The CDR3 nucleotides read TGTGCCAGCAGCGTCCGGGACTCTTGGCTAAACAATGAGCAGTTCTTC.

This clone was seen more than once but under ten times. CDR3 sequence: CASIAPNTEAFF. The CDR3 DNA is TGTGCCAGCATAGCGCCGAACACTGAAGCTTTCTTT. The rearrangement links TRBV28 to TRBJ1-1, with D uncertain. Trimming stripped 7 bases from V and 1 base from J, with 7 bases between. From germline, CDR1 is MDHEN and CDR2 SYDVKM. This CDR3 has 12 residues.

The V gene is TRBV15, the J gene TRBJ1-5; no clear D. V was trimmed by 0 bases and J by 0 bases, leaving 3 bases between them. This CDR3 spans 14 amino acids. CDR1 LNHNV and CDR2 YYDKDF come from the germline V gene (reference sequence). CDR3 sequence: CATSRDYSNQPQHF. CDR3 DNA sequence: TGTGCCACCAGCAGAGACTATAGCAATCAGCCCCAGCATTTT.

The chain is built from TRBV2 and TRBJ1-5, with D perhaps TRBD1 (5 bases). V dropped 8 bases and J dropped 6 bases, with 14 bases sitting between them. This CDR3 is built from 13 residues. Germline-derived CDR1 and CDR2 are SNHLY and FYNNEI. CDR3 in amino acids: CASDTGGSQPQHF. The DNA for the CDR3 is TGTGCCAGCGATACAGGAGGGAGTCAGCCCCAGCATTTT.

This clone was observed a single time. This chain joins TRBV28 and TRBJ1-1; D ambiguous. The CDR3 has 11 amino acids. Germline values: CDR1 MDHEN, CDR2 SYDVKM. Trimming left V 4 bases short and J 10 bases short, with 10 bases between. The CDR3 region has the DNA TGTGCCAGCAGTTACGGGGTCGGAGCTTTCTTT. Protein: CASSYGVGAFF.

The chain has TRBV6-5 and TRBJ1-2; 7 nucleotides line up with TRBD1. Germline loops: CDR1 MNHEY, CDR2 SVGAGI. After removal of 5 bases from V and 4 bases from J, the junction contained 7 bases not matched to a gene. The CDR3 consists of 14 residues. CDR3 sequence: CASSPWDSPYGYTF. The CDR3 DNA reads as TGTGCCAGCAGTCCTTGGGACAGCCCCTATGGCTACACCTTC.

The chain recombines TRBV6-6 with TRBJ2-7, with TRBD1 matching 7 bases. The CDR3 contains 14 residues. V shed 0 bases, J shed 7 bases, and the junction held 6 bases outside the gene matches. Germline CDR1 is MNHNY and CDR2 is SVGAGI (reference sequence). The CDR3 protein is CASSYSSDREEQYF. The CDR3, as DNA: TGTGCCAGCAGTTACTCGAGCGACAGGGAGGAGCAGTACTTC.

This clone has just one count. The V call is TRBV14, the J call TRBJ2-7; TRBD2 is a possible D gene (5 bases). CDR1 is SGHDN, CDR2 FVKESK, per germline. The CDR3 has 15 residues. With 1 base removed from V and 2 bases from J, the gap between germline ends came to 12 bases. CDR3 protein: CASSQGLDSTYEQYF. The CDR3 DNA follows: TGTGCCAGCAGCCAAGGCCTGGACTCTACCTACGAGCAGTACTTC.